The 17 T cell receptor beta chains presented below share a single source sample, sequenced in a study of CD8 T cells in ankylosing spondylitis. Study-wide points: Characteristic of ankylosing spondylitis blood, it appeared, was a TCR beta motif comprising about eight highly homologous variants.

Using its own MiXCR run on the 5' RACE reads, TCRdb lists one record per CDR3 protein. The table records 450,000 to 550,000 distinct CDR3 sequences, 5.3% of them present only once. No antigen has been identified for these receptors. Sequenced input: blood, either unsorted or a sorted T cell fraction (not recorded which). These receptors all come from a male donor with ankylosing spondylitis.

The chain uses TRBV12-1 and TRBJ2-1. TRBV12-1 is a recognized pseudogene. CDR3 length equals 16 residues. CDR3 coding DNA: TGTGCCATCGGCGATAGGCTCCTTGGGCTTTCGGGTGAGCAGTTCTTC. It translates to CAIGDRLLGLSGEQFF.

This clonotype was recorded many times. The chain links TRBV6-5 to TRBJ1-3; D call uncertain. Germline V CDR1 and CDR2: MNHEY, SVGAGI. Trimming left V 3 bases short and J 0 bases short, with 9 bases between. The CDR3 sequence is 15 residues long. CDR3 residues: CASSYADPSGNTIYF. The CDR3 bases are TGTGCCAGCAGTTATGCCGATCCCTCTGGAAACACCATATATTTT.

This clonotype was seen only a few times. The CDR3 bases are TGCGCCAGCAGAAGGCCAGGGGCGAACACCGGGGAGCTGTTTTTT. This gives the protein CASRRPGANTGELFF. The V call is TRBV5-1, the J call TRBJ2-2, with D tentatively TRBD1 (6 bases). Germline V lookup: CDR1 SGHRS, CDR2 YFSETQ. V lost 5 bases, J lost 0 bases, and 11 bases lay in between. CDR3 length equals 15 residues.

This clonotype has at least ten counts. The chain is built from TRBV4-2 and TRBJ1-2; tentative D call: TRBD1 (5 bases). This CDR3 is built from 14 residues. Germline V gives CDR1 LGHNA, CDR2 YNFKEQ. Deletions cut 4 bases from V and 3 bases from J, with 12 bases between. CDR3 protein: CASSRAREDYGYTF. The DNA for the CDR3 is TGTGCCAGCAGCCGGGCCAGGGAGGACTATGGCTACACCTTC.

This clonotype has ten or more counts. The genes are TRBV7-2 and TRBJ2-3; TRBD1 aligns across 9 bases. CDR1 and CDR2 (germline): SGHTA, FQGNSA. CDR3 size: 13 residues. The V and J ends lost 3 bases and 8 bases, in that order; junction bases with no gene match: 3. The DNA of the CDR3 is TGTGCCAGCAGCTTGGAGGGACAGGGTACGCAGTATTTT. Protein product: CASSLEGQGTQYF.

This clonotype was observed many times. This sequence joins TRBV20-1 and TRBJ2-7; 8 nucleotides match TRBD1. This CDR3 comprises 13 residues. Germline trimming cut 3 bases from V and 4 bases from J; bases unmatched to any gene: 5. CDR1 DFQATT and CDR2 SNEGSKA come from the germline V gene (reference sequence). The CDR3: CSASDRQGYEQYF. For the CDR3, the DNA is TGCAGTGCTAGCGATCGACAGGGGTACGAGCAGTACTTC.

This clonotype came up many times. The chain employs TRBV10-3 and TRBJ2-3, with 8 bases identical to TRBD1. This CDR3 region has 13 residues. J gave up 3 bases and V 4 bases, and 0 bases lay outside the gene matches. Germline CDR1 ENHRY, CDR2 SYGVKD. Written as DNA, the CDR3 is TGTGCCATCAGTGGACAGGGGACAGATACGCAGTATTTT. It translates to CAISGQGTDTQYF.

Notes on this clonotype: Germline and junction disagree at one end, which may indicate a read error. The rearrangement uses TRBV7-7 and TRBJ2-5; possible D gene TRBD2, 5 bases. Germline CDR1 and CDR2: SSHAT and FNYEAQ (reference sequence). The CDR3 runs 15 residues. CDR3 in DNA: TGTGCTAGCAGCCAAATTTGGACGGAGGAAGAGACCCAGTACTTC. Amino acids: CASSQIWTEEETQYF.

The table lists this clonotype with many counts. J is TRBJ2-1 and V is TRBV29-1; tentatively, D is TRBD2 (5 bases). Germline assignment: CDR1 SQVTM and CDR2 ANQGSEA. Trimming removed 2 bases at V and 7 bases at J, with 18 bases between. The CDR3 runs 15 residues. The CDR3 loop reads CSVEYVVGEQNEQFF. CDR3 bases: TGCAGCGTTGAATATGTGGTGGGAGAGCAAAATGAGCAGTTCTTC.

This clonotype was picked up many times. The genes are TRBV6-5 and TRBJ2-3; 7 positions agree with TRBD2. CDR1 and CDR2 (germline): MNHEY, SVGAGI. With V trimmed by 4 bases and J by 2 bases, 12 bases remained unmatched. The CDR3 contains 17 residues. CDR3 loop: CASSSPGIAGLTDTQYF. CDR3 coding DNA: TGTGCCAGCAGTTCTCCCGGGATAGCGGGCCTCACAGATACGCAGTATTTT.

This clonotype was recorded at least ten times. The chain carries TRBV12-3 or TRBV12-4 and TRBJ1-5; 9 positions match TRBD1. With 6 bases clipped from V and 6 bases from J, the junction kept 9 bases outside the gene matches. This CDR3 spans 15 amino acids. The CDR3 bases are TGTGCCAGCAGCGGGGGGACAGGGCGACGTCAGCCCCAGCATTTT. Translation gives CASSGGTGRRQPQHF.

This clonotype appeared many times. This rearrangement joins TRBV5-1 to TRBJ2-3; a possible D gene is TRBD2 (6 bases). The V and J ends lost 7 bases and 3 bases respectively, with 15 bases between them. The V gene's germline CDR1 is SGHRS and CDR2 YFSETQ. This CDR3 spans 14 amino acids. The CDR3 loop is CASSLGLQTDTQYF. The DNA of the CDR3 is TGCGCCAGCTCGTTGGGACTGCAGACAGATACGCAGTATTTT.

This clonotype occurred a few times. The CDR3, as DNA: TGTGCCAGCAGCCAAGGTCCCCATCAGCCCCAGCATTTT. Translating gives CASSQGPHQPQHF. The genes are TRBV3-1 and TRBJ1-5, with no clear D. Germline loops: CDR1 LGHDT, CDR2 YNNKEL (reference sequence). This CDR3 contains 13 residues. V was trimmed by 1 base and J by 5 bases, leaving 6 bases between them.

This clonotype was counted many times. The J gene is TRBJ2-1, the V gene TRBV7-2; perhaps TRBD1 as D (6 bases). CDR1 and CDR2 (germline): SGHTA, FQGNSA. CDR3 length: 14 amino acids. The ends were cut back, 4 bases at V and 4 bases at J, with 11 bases in the middle. The CDR3 is CASSSQGIYNEQFF. The CDR3 DNA sequence: TGTGCCAGCAGCTCCCAGGGGATTTACAATGAGCAGTTCTTC.

Many counts were recorded for this clonotype. The V gene is TRBV27, the J gene TRBJ1-2, with TRBD1 matching 10 bases. The CDR3 sequence is 15 residues long. Germline V lookup: CDR1 MNHEY, CDR2 SMNVEV (reference sequence). J was trimmed by 4 bases and V by 3 bases; bases with no gene match: 5. CDR3 nucleotides: TGTGCCAGCAGTTTCCTGGACAGGGGGTTCTATGGCTACACCTTC. Translated: CASSFLDRGFYGYTF.

This clonotype was counted ten times or more. The chain is built from TRBV4-3 and TRBJ1-2; D is possibly TRBD1 (6 bases). The CDR3 is made up of 15 amino acids. Per the germline V gene, CDR1 is LGHNA and CDR2 is YSLEER. The V end was cut by 2 bases, the J end by 0 bases, with 10 bases between. The CDR3 region is CASSQRQAPNYGYTF. The CDR3 region has the DNA TGCGCCAGCAGCCAAAGACAGGCTCCTAACTATGGCTACACCTTC.

This clonotype was found many times. The chain uses TRBV5-1 and TRBJ1-4; D gene uncertain. V was pared by 3 bases and J by 0 bases, with 9 bases between. The CDR3 loop spans 15 amino acids. Germline CDR1 and CDR2: SGHRS and YFSETQ. CDR3 sequence: CASSSIGATNEKLFF. In DNA form, the CDR3 reads TGCGCCAGCAGCTCCATCGGTGCAACTAATGAAAAACTGTTTTTT.